The 25 T cell receptor beta chains in this list originate from one sample, sequenced in a study of control samples from healthy donors and cancer patients. TCRdb's table, derived via immunoSEQ multiplex PCR, lists solely in-frame clones and lacks some. Of some 110,000 clones listed, 85% to 95% were seen once; the top ten hold about 2.5%. Sequenced: blood. The receptors stem from a man under 40 in good health.

The rearrangement uses TRBV7-9 and TRBJ2-1, with a possible D match to TRBD2 (7 bases). Germline CDR1 and CDR2: SEHNR and FQNEAQ (reference sequence). CDR3 size: 14 residues. V was trimmed by 5 bases and J by 10 bases, leaving 18 bases between them. CDR3 sequence reads: CASSPARGREEQFF. The CDR3 nucleotides read TGTGCCAGCAGCCCCGCGCGGGGGCGTGAAGAGCAGTTCTTC.

The J gene is TRBJ2-7, the V gene TRBV2; TRBD1 matches 10 bases. Trimming at V came to 2 bases and at J to 3 bases, leaving 7 bases not matched to a gene. This CDR3 is built from 16 residues. Germline CDR1 and CDR2: SNHLY and FYNNEI. CDR3 DNA: TGTGCCAGCAGTGAATTATGGGGGACAGGGGACTACGAGCAGTACTTC. Translation: CASSELWGTGDYEQYF.

The chain couples TRBV7-5 to TRBJ2-2. TRBV7-5 is deemed a pseudogene. CDR3 length: 13 residues. For the CDR3, the DNA is TGTGTCAGAAGCTCCGTGGGCACCGGGGAGCTGTTTTTT. Its protein product is CVRSSVGTGELFF.

This chain joins TRBV5-8 and TRBJ2-5; D unclear. V was pared by 1 base and J by 2 bases, with 9 bases between. CDR3 length: 14 amino acids. CDR1 is SGHTS and CDR2 is YDEGEE in the germline V gene. CDR3 protein: CASSLRQEQETQYF. The DNA of the CDR3 is TGTGCCAGCAGCTTGAGGCAGGAGCAAGAGACCCAGTACTTC. Full variable domain (missing parts from reference TRBV5-8 and TRBJ2-5): EAGVTQSPTHLIKTRGQQATLRCSPISGHTSVYWYQQALGLGLQFLLWYDEGEERNRGNFPPRFSGRQFPNYSSELNVNALELEDSALYLCASSLRQEQETQYFGPGTRLLVL.

This clone turned up a few times. This rearrangement joins TRBV7-9 to TRBJ1-1; no firm D call. This CDR3 contains 13 residues. Deletions cut 1 base from V and 6 bases from J, with 9 bases between. Germline assignment: CDR1 SEHNR and CDR2 FQNEAQ (reference sequence). The CDR3 is CASSLEQFSEAFF. The CDR3, as DNA: TGTGCCAGCAGCTTAGAACAGTTCTCTGAAGCTTTCTTT.

V and J are TRBV6-2 or TRBV6-3 and TRBJ1-1; D gene ambiguous. Trimming removed 2 bases from V and 0 bases from J, with 10 bases in between. The CDR3 sequence is 15 residues long. From germline, CDR1 is MNHEY and CDR2 SVGEGT. CDR3 amino acids: CASSYVGWMNTEAFF. For the CDR3, the DNA is TGTGCCAGCAGTTACGTAGGTTGGATGAACACTGAAGCTTTCTTT.

The rearrangement joins TRBV5-1 to TRBJ1-2; D is ambiguous. Trimming pared 0 bases from V and 2 bases from J, leaving 5 bases between. Looked up from germline, CDR1 is SGHRS and CDR2 is YFSETQ. This CDR3 spans 13 amino acids. This chain's CDR3 is CASSLGLNYGYTF. DNA of the CDR3: TGCGCCAGCAGCTTGGGCTTAAACTATGGCTACACCTTC.

The CDR3 nucleotides are TGTGCCAGCAGTCTAGATACAGGGGCGAACTATGGCTACACCTTC. This translates into CASSLDTGANYGYTF. The gene calls are TRBV6-5 and TRBJ1-2; TRBD1 matches 7 bases. The V segment lost 5 bases and the J segment 2 bases; nucleotides outside the gene matches: 8. Germline assignment: CDR1 MNHEY and CDR2 SVGAGI. This CDR3 spans 15 amino acids.

The CDR3 loop reads CASRTATSYEQYF. DNA of the CDR3: TGTGCCAGTAGGACAGCAACTTCCTACGAGCAGTACTTC. The genes are TRBV19 and TRBJ2-7, with D possibly TRBD1 on 5 matching bases. CDR1 LNHDA and CDR2 SQIVND come from the germline V gene (reference sequence). The CDR3 runs 13 residues. With 6 bases removed from V and 1 base from J, the gap between germline ends came to 10 bases.

The V call is TRBV5-1, the J call TRBJ1-6, with 11 bases fitting TRBD1. V shed 4 bases and J 7 bases; nucleotides not matched to a gene: 1. The CDR3 has 14 residues. In germline, CDR1 is SGHRS, CDR2 YFSETQ. The CDR3 coding sequence is TGCGCCAGCAGCCGGGACAGGGGGAATTCACCCCTCCACTTT. It encodes CASSRDRGNSPLHF. The whole variable domain, remainder taken from reference TRBV5-1 and TRBJ1-6, is KAGVTQTPRYLIKTRGQQVTLSCSPISGHRSVSWYQQTPGQGLQFLFEYFSETQRNKGNFPGRFSGRQFSNSRSEMNVSTLELGDSALYLCASSRDRGNSPLHFGNGTRLTVT.

The J gene is TRBJ2-5, the V gene TRBV19; D possibly corresponds to TRBD2 (6 bases). The CDR3 is 16 amino acids. Germline V gene data show CDR1 as LNHDA and CDR2 as SQIVND (reference sequence). V gave up 3 bases and J gave up 2 bases, with 16 bases separating them. This CDR3 is CASSIWYAGSQETQYF. The CDR3 DNA reads TGTGCCAGTAGTATCTGGTACGCGGGGTCACAAGAGACCCAGTACTTC. Together with reference TRBV19 and TRBJ2-5, the CDR3 gives the full variable domain: DGGITQSPKYLFRKEGQNVTLSCEQNLNHDAMYWYRQDPGQGLRLIYYSQIVNDFQKGDIAEGYSVSREKKESFPLTVTSAQKNPTAFYLCASSIWYAGSQETQYFGPGTRLLVL.

The chain is built from TRBV19 and TRBJ2-2, with D tentatively TRBD1 (6 bases). V was clipped by 5 bases and J by 5 bases, with 21 bases between them. CDR1 is LNHDA and CDR2 is SQIVND in the germline V gene (reference sequence). The CDR3 consists of 17 residues. This CDR3 is CASSGRTGSVWTGELFF. The CDR3 bases are TGTGCCAGTAGTGGTCGAACAGGGTCGGTTTGGACCGGGGAGCTGTTTTTT.

In this sample, this clone turned up a few times. V and J are TRBV6-5 and TRBJ1-2; possible D gene TRBD1, 5 bases. The CDR3 is 12 residues long. Germline V gene sequence: CDR1 MNHEY, CDR2 SVGAGI. With 6 bases removed from V and 4 bases from J, the gap between germline ends came to 9 bases. For the CDR3, the DNA is TGTGCCAGCAGCCGGGACTCCTATGGCTACACCTTC. It specifies CASSRDSYGYTF.

The V and J genes are TRBV6-5 and TRBJ1-2; D is possibly TRBD1 (5 bases). V lost 8 bases and J 5 bases, leaving 21 bases between the germline ends. The germline gives CDR1 MNHEY, CDR2 SVGAGI. This CDR3 comprises 15 residues. CDR3 DNA: TGTGCCAGCTCTGACCTACAGGACATGTTTTATGGCTACACCTTC. Protein: CASSDLQDMFYGYTF.

This clone showed up just once. The V gene is TRBV5-5, the J gene TRBJ2-5, with 9 bases lining up with TRBD2. V shed 0 bases and J 5 bases; nucleotides not matched to a gene: 11. Germline V gives CDR1 SGHKS, CDR2 YYEKEE (reference sequence). The CDR3 has 17 residues. The DNA of the CDR3 is TGTGCCAGCAGCTTGGTCGCTAGCGGGGCAAGTGGGGAGACCCAGTACTTC. It encodes CASSLVASGASGETQYF.

This sequence joins TRBV6-7 and TRBJ2-5, with D unclear. Being an ORF, TRBV6-7 has a function that is uncertain. V was trimmed by 3 bases and J by 5 bases, leaving 13 bases between them. The CDR3 length is 14 residues. The CDR3 bases are TGTGCCAGCAGTTATTATGGACCAAGGGAGACCCAGTACTTC. Its translation is CASSYYGPRETQYF.

This clone was observed many times. The chain carries TRBV9 and TRBJ1-2; D gene ambiguous. Germline V gene sequence: CDR1 SGDLS, CDR2 YYNGEE. The CDR3 totals 15 residues. V lost 0 bases and J lost 4, with 13 bases in between. The CDR3 region is CASSVDPGSAYGYTF. The CDR3 nucleotides read TGTGCCAGCAGCGTAGATCCGGGGTCGGCCTATGGCTACACCTTC. Based on the CDR3 plus reference TRBV9 and TRBJ1-2, the full variable domain is DSGVTQTPKHLITATGQRVTLRCSPRSGDLSVYWYQQSLDQGLQFLIQYYNGEERAKGNILERFSAQQFPDLHSELNLSSLELGDSALYFCASSVDPGSAYGYTFGSGTRLTVV.

The chain employs TRBV19 and TRBJ1-1, with TRBD1 as a possible D gene (5 bases). CDR1 is LNHDA, CDR2 SQIVND, per germline (reference sequence). V was shortened by 8 bases and J by 4 bases, with 20 bases between the two germline ends. The CDR3 covers 15 residues. The CDR3 loop is CASEPIQGGVTEAFF. DNA of the CDR3: TGTGCCAGTGAGCCGATTCAGGGAGGCGTCACTGAAGCTTTCTTT.

The V call is TRBV5-4, the J call TRBJ1-2; weak D call: TRBD1 (5 bases). Germline CDR1 and CDR2: SGHNT and YYREEE (reference sequence). Trimming took 4 bases from V and 4 from J, leaving 17 bases between them. The CDR3 runs to 15 residues. The CDR3 region is CASSAGGEDLYGYTF. The CDR3 coding sequence is TGTGCCAGCAGCGCTGGGGGGGAGGACCTCTATGGCTACACCTTC.

The chain combines TRBV2 with TRBJ2-3; 10 bases are shared with TRBD2. CDR3 length equals 15 residues. Germline V gives CDR1 SNHLY, CDR2 FYNNEI. V trimming: 11 bases; J trimming: 4 bases; junction bases outside the gene matches: 12. The CDR3 here is CAVTLAGTSADTQYF. CDR3 nucleotide sequence: TGTGCCGTAACTTTAGCCGGGACTAGCGCAGATACGCAGTATTTT.

The chain recombines TRBV7-8 with TRBJ1-6, with D unclear. Germline CDR1 is SGHVS and CDR2 is FQNEAQ. The V and J ends lost 3 bases and 9 bases respectively, with 9 bases between them. CDR3 size: 13 residues. The CDR3 bases are TGTGCCAGCAGCTTCGGACGGATTTCACCCCTCCACTTT. It translates to CASSFGRISPLHF.

The chain combines TRBV18 with TRBJ2-4, with TRBD2 as a possible D gene (6 bases). V gave up 6 bases and J gave up 5 bases, with 17 bases separating them. CDR3 length: 15 amino acids. Germline V lookup: CDR1 KGHSH, CDR2 LQKENI. Here the CDR3 reads CASSRGLGLENIQYF. The CDR3 DNA reads TGTGCCAGCTCCCGGGGGTTAGGGCTCGAAAACATTCAGTACTTC.

The chain couples TRBV4-1 to TRBJ1-1, with D hard to call. CDR1 MGHRA and CDR2 YSYEKL come from the germline V gene. Trimming stripped 4 bases from V and 1 base from J, with 13 bases between. The CDR3 runs 15 residues. CDR3 DNA sequence: TGCGCCAGCAGCCGCGGTACGGAATCGAACACTGAAGCTTTCTTT. Translating it yields CASSRGTESNTEAFF.

The chain has TRBV11-3 and TRBJ2-1; D remains unclear. The V and J ends lost 1 base and 4 bases respectively, with 8 bases between them. The CDR3 loop spans 14 amino acids. From germline, CDR1 is SGHNT and CDR2 YENEEA. CDR3 coding DNA: TGTGCCAGCAGCTTAGTAGGGTTGTACAATGAGCAGTTCTTC. Encoded protein: CASSLVGLYNEQFF.

This rearrangement joins TRBV2 to TRBJ1-2; a weak D match, TRBD1 (6 bases). This CDR3 is built from 15 residues. Germline loops: CDR1 SNHLY, CDR2 FYNNEI. Trimming cost V 7 bases and J 2 bases, with 17 bases left between them. CDR3 bases: TGTGCCAGCAACCAGGACAGTTGGCAGAACTATGGCTACACCTTC. This encodes CASNQDSWQNYGYTF. Using reference TRBV2 and TRBJ1-2 for the parts outside the CDR3, the full variable domain is EPEVTQTPSHQVTQMGQEVILRCVPISNHLYFYWYRQILGQKVEFLVSFYNNEISEKSEIFDDQFSVERPDGSNFTLKIRSTKLEDSAMYFCASNQDSWQNYGYTFGSGTRLTVV.